This TCR beta chain appears in the sequencing data of a study of blood T cell repertoires in COVID-19. Study as a whole: Material from acute and convalescent COVID-19 was sourced from the United States, Italy and Spain. The cDNA or gDNA used as material had been derived from T cells, B-cell-depleted T cells, or PBMCs.

In the original analysis: Researchers report that nucleated cell counts were estimated from reference gene primer amplification. Assay: immunoSEQ multiplex PCR; the TCRdb copy retains only in-frame clones and omits some. V and J calls and clone size are those listed in that table; D and trimming were worked out from the DNA. Among approximately 70,000 clones listed, 85% to 90% were seen once. The CDR3 sequence is 14 residues long. V dropped 6 bases and J dropped 4; count of bases not matched to a gene: 8. Germline V lookup: CDR1 KGHSH, CDR2 LQKENI. This clonotype originated in a woman of 80 years or more with active COVID-19. The rearrangement links TRBV18 to TRBJ2-5, with 7 bases identical to TRBD1. The sample was peripheral blood. The CDR3 loop is CASSLTHRGETQYF. The CDR3 region has the DNA TGTGCCAGCTCCCTTACCCACAGGGGAGAGACCCAGTACTTC.